The present TCR beta chain was sequenced within a study of T cells in localized non-small cell lung cancer. TCRdb's copy holds only in-frame clones and misses some; the assay was immunoSEQ multiplex PCR. The profile shows more than 25,000 clones, about 81% of them singletons. V was cut by 4 bases and J by 5 bases, with 12 bases left in between. CDR1 is MNHEY, CDR2 SVGAGI, per germline. There are 14 residues in the CDR3. The sample here was peripheral blood, taken before any cancer treatment. V is TRBV6-5 and J is TRBJ1-5; TRBD1 is a possible D gene (5 bases). This receptor was taken from a woman aged 40-70 years with stage I lung adenocarcinoma. The DNA of the CDR3 is TGTGCCAGCAGTTCGTTGGGGCCCTATCAGCCCCAGCATTTT. Protein sequence: CASSSLGPYQPQHF.